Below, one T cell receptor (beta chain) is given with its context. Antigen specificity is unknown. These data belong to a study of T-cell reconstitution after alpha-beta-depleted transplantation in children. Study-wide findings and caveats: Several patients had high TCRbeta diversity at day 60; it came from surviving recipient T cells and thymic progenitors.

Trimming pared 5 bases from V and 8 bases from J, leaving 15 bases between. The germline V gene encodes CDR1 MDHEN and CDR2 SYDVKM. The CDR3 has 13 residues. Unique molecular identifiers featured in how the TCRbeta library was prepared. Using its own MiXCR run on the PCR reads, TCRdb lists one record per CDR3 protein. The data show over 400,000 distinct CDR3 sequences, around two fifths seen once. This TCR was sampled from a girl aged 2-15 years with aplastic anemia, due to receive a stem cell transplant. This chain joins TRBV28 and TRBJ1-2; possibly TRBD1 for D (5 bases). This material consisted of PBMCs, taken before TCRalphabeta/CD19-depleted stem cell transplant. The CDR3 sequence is CASSRKLGGGYTF. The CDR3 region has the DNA TGTGCCAGCAGTCGGAAACTTGGGGGGGGCTACACCTTC.